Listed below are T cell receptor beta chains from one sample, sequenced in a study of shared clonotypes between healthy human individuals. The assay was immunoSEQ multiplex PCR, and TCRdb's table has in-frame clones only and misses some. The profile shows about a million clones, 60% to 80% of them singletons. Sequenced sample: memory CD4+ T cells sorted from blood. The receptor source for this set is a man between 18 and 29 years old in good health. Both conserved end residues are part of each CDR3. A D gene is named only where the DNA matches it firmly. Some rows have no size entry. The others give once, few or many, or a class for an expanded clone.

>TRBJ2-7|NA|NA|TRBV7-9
CASSLLTGEQYF
TGTGCCAGCAGCTTACTCACGGGGGAGCAGTACTTC
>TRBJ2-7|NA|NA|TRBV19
CASSTPGARSSYEQYF
TGTGCCAGTAGTACCCCGGGGGCCCGGAGCTCCTACGAGCAGTACTTC
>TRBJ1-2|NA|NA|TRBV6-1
CASSDLSRGVGYTF
TGTGCCAGCAGTGACCTATCCCGGGGTGTTGGCTACACCTTC
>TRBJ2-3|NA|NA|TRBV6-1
CASSEVQQRTDTQYF
TGTGCCAGCAGTGAAGTCCAGCAGCGCACAGATACGCAGTATTTT
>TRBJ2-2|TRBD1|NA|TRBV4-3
CASSPTSGQTNTGELFF
TGCGCCAGCAGCCCAACCTCGGGACAGACGAACACCGGGGAGCTGTTTTTT
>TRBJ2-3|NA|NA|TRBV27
CASSLWFRDTQYF
TGTGCCAGCAGTTTATGGTTTCGAGATACGCAGTATTTT
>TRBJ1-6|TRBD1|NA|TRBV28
CASNDRGTNSPLHF
TGTGCCAGCAATGACAGGGGGACTAATTCACCCCTCCACTTT
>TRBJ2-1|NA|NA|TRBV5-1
CASSLNRAGEQFF
TGCGCCAGCAGCCTCAACAGGGCGGGTGAGCAGTTCTTC
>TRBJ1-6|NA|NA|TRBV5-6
CASSWSNNSPLHF
TGTGCCAGCAGCTGGAGTAATAATTCACCCCTCCACTTT
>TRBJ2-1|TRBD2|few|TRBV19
CASRPRAGGHNEQFF
TGTGCCAGTAGGCCCAGGGCGGGGGGGCACAATGAGCAGTTCTTC